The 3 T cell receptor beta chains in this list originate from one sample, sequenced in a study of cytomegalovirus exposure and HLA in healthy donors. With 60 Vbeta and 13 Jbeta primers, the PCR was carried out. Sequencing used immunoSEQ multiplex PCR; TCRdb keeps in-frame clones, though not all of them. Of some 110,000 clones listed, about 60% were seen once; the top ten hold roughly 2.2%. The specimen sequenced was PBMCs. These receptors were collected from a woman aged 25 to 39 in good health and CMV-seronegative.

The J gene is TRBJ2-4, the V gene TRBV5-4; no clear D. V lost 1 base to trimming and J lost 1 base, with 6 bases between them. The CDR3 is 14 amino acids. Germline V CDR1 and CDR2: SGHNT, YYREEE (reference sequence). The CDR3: CASSLSGAKNIQYF. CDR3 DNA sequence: TGTGCCAGCAGCTTGTCCGGGGCCAAAAACATTCAGTACTTC. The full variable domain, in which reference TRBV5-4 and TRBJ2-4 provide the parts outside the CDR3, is ETGVTQSPTHLIKTRGQQVTLRCSSQSGHNTVSWYQQALGQGPQFIFQYYREEENGRGNFPPRFSGLQFPNYSSELNVNALELDDSALYLCASSLSGAKNIQYFGAGTRLSVL.

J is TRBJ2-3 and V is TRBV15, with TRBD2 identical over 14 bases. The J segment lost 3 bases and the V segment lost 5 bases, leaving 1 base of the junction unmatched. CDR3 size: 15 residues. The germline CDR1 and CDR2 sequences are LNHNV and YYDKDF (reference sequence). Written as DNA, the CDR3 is TGTGCCACCAGCTGGACTAGCGGGAGGACAGATACGCAGTATTTT. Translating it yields CATSWTSGRTDTQYF.

The CDR3 loop is CASSAEGRSLTDTQYF. As DNA, the CDR3 is TGTGCCAGCAGCGCCGAGGGTAGGTCCCTCACAGATACGCAGTATTTT. The chain recombines TRBV13 with TRBJ2-3; D may be TRBD2 (5 bases). V gave up 5 bases and J gave up 2 bases, with 17 bases separating them. The CDR3 runs 16 residues. Germline V gene lookup returns CDR1 PRHDT and CDR2 FYEKMQ (reference sequence).